The sequence of this T cell receptor (beta chain) was determined in a study of control samples from healthy donors and cancer patients. Germline values: CDR1 GTSNPN, CDR2 SVGIG (reference sequence). The length of the CDR3 is 14 residues. The V gene end was trimmed by 3 bases and the J gene end by 7 bases; junction bases not matched to a gene: 11. TCRdb keeps only in-frame clones here, not all; method: immunoSEQ multiplex PCR. The table includes 90,000 or so clones, about 88% detected once. Source material: PBMCs. The rearrangement links TRBV30 to TRBJ2-7; 8 bases are a match to TRBD1. The TCR comes from an older man with lung cancer. CDR3 in amino acids: CAWRGQGLPWEQYF. CDR3 DNA sequence: TGTGCCTGGAGAGGACAGGGATTACCTTGGGAGCAGTACTTC. Variable domain in full (rest from reference TRBV30 and TRBJ2-7): SQTIHQWPATLVQPVGSPLSLECTVEGTSNPNLYWYRQAAGRGLQLLFYSVGIGQISSEVPQNLSASRPQDRQFILSSKKLLLSDSGFYLCAWRGQGLPWEQYFGPGTRLTVT.